These T cell receptor beta chains were read from a single sample in a study of identifying expanded T cells in peripheral blood. Some clones are missing from TCRdb's copy, which holds only in-frame ones; the method was immunoSEQ multiplex PCR. The table has about 90,000 clones, 70% to 90% seen once; the top ten hold 5.6%. Material: blood. Source of these receptors: a person between 18 and 70 years old in good health. CDR3s include the opening cysteine and the closing phenylalanine or tryptophan. A D gene is named only where the DNA matches it firmly. Clone size is not always given. Where it is, it says once, few, many or a class for expanded clones.

cdr3_aa: CASSPGFPGLEQYF
cdr3_nt: TGTGCCAGCAGTCCAGGGTTTCCGGGCCTCGAGCAGTACTTC
clone_size: -
j_call: TRBJ2-7
v_call: TRBV7-2
d_call: -

cdr3_aa: CASSSRTGSSPLHF
cdr3_nt: TGCGCCAGCAGCTCCCGGACAGGGTCTTCACCCCTCCACTTT
clone_size: -
j_call: TRBJ1-6
v_call: TRBV5-1
d_call: TRBD1

cdr3_aa: CASSPQVAQETQYF
cdr3_nt: TGTGCCAGCTCACCACAGGTAGCACAAGAGACCCAGTACTTC
clone_size: -
j_call: TRBJ2-5
v_call: TRBV18
d_call: -

cdr3_aa: CASSIGQGTQYF
cdr3_nt: TGTGCCAGTAGTATAGGACAGGGTACCCAGTACTTC
clone_size: -
j_call: TRBJ2-5
v_call: TRBV19
d_call: TRBD1

cdr3_aa: CASSTRRQGGTGELFF
cdr3_nt: TGTGCCAGTAGTACCCGACGACAGGGGGGGACCGGGGAGCTGTTTTTT
clone_size: -
j_call: TRBJ2-2
v_call: TRBV19
d_call: TRBD1

cdr3_aa: CASNEQGATGTEAFF
cdr3_nt: TGTGCCAGCAACGAACAGGGGGCTACAGGCACTGAAGCTTTCTTT
clone_size: -
j_call: TRBJ1-1
v_call: TRBV11-3
d_call: TRBD1

cdr3_aa: CASSSKTGNGYTF
cdr3_nt: TGTGCCAGCAGCTCAAAAACAGGGAACGGCTACACCTTC
clone_size: few
j_call: TRBJ1-2
v_call: TRBV7-2
d_call: -

cdr3_aa: CASSRSGNEKLFF
cdr3_nt: TGTGCCAGCAGCCGATCGGGTAATGAAAAACTGTTTTTT
clone_size: -
j_call: TRBJ1-4
v_call: TRBV2
d_call: -

cdr3_aa: CASSRGGGTSDNEQFF
cdr3_nt: TGTGCCAGTAGTCGAGGTGGGGGGACTTCTGACAATGAGCAGTTCTTC
clone_size: -
j_call: TRBJ2-1
v_call: TRBV19
d_call: -

cdr3_aa: CASSEWVTPTDTQYF
cdr3_nt: TGTGCCAGCAGTGAATGGGTTACACCCACGGATACGCAGTATTTT
clone_size: -
j_call: TRBJ2-3
v_call: TRBV25-1
d_call: -

cdr3_aa: CASSFLGTEYTF
cdr3_nt: TGTGCCAGCAGTTTCTTGGGGACCGAATACACCTTC
clone_size: few
j_call: TRBJ1-2
v_call: TRBV6-5
d_call: -

cdr3_aa: CASSFRTGGNSPLHF
cdr3_nt: TGTGCCAGCAGTTTTAGGACAGGCGGCAATTCACCCCTCCACTTT
clone_size: once
j_call: TRBJ1-6
v_call: TRBV27
d_call: TRBD1

cdr3_aa: CASSQPSKGTEAFF
cdr3_nt: TGCGCCAGCAGCCAACCCTCGAAGGGCACTGAAGCTTTCTTT
clone_size: once
j_call: TRBJ1-1
v_call: TRBV4-3
d_call: -

cdr3_aa: CATSPDRGQKLFF
cdr3_nt: TGTGCCACCTCCCCGGACAGGGGGCAAAAACTGTTTTTT
clone_size: -
j_call: TRBJ1-4
v_call: TRBV6-6
d_call: TRBD1

cdr3_aa: CASGTENTGELFF
cdr3_nt: TGCGCCAGCGGGACGGAGAACACCGGGGAGCTGTTTTTT
clone_size: once
j_call: TRBJ2-2
v_call: TRBV10-1
d_call: -

cdr3_aa: CASRPGTGETQYF
cdr3_nt: TGTGCCAGTAGACCCGGGACAGGGGAGACCCAGTACTTC
clone_size: -
j_call: TRBJ2-5
v_call: TRBV6-6
d_call: TRBD1

cdr3_aa: CASSGTGYETQYF
cdr3_nt: TGTGCCAGCAGCGGGACAGGGTACGAGACCCAGTACTTC
clone_size: -
j_call: TRBJ2-5
v_call: TRBV13
d_call: TRBD1

cdr3_aa: CASNSQGLSGYTF
cdr3_nt: TGTGCCAGCAATTCTCAGGGATTATCGGGCTACACCTTC
clone_size: -
j_call: TRBJ1-2
v_call: TRBV2
d_call: -

cdr3_aa: CASSYLGAAANYGYTF
cdr3_nt: TGTGCCAGCAGTTACTTGGGCGCAGCTGCTAACTATGGCTACACCTTC
clone_size: -
j_call: TRBJ1-2
v_call: TRBV6-5
d_call: -

cdr3_aa: CASSFWASYEQYF
cdr3_nt: TGTGCCAGCAGTTTCTGGGCCTCCTACGAGCAGTACTTC
clone_size: -
j_call: TRBJ2-7
v_call: TRBV27
d_call: -

cdr3_aa: CASSLRQGSEAFF
cdr3_nt: TGTGCCAGCAGCCTTCGACAGGGGTCTGAAGCTTTCTTT
clone_size: -
j_call: TRBJ1-1
v_call: TRBV9
d_call: TRBD1

cdr3_aa: CASSLDTGAYNEQFF
cdr3_nt: TGTGCCAGCAGCTTGGATACGGGAGCCTACAATGAGCAGTTCTTC
clone_size: -
j_call: TRBJ2-1
v_call: TRBV5-4
d_call: -

cdr3_aa: CASSLGSETQYF
cdr3_nt: TGTGCCAGCAGCTTAGGGTCGGAGACCCAGTACTTC
clone_size: once
j_call: TRBJ2-5
v_call: TRBV7-9
d_call: -

cdr3_aa: CASSDGGTGETQYF
cdr3_nt: TGCGCCAGCAGTGACGGGGGCACAGGGGAGACCCAGTACTTC
clone_size: -
j_call: TRBJ2-5
v_call: TRBV10-1
d_call: -

cdr3_aa: CASSVEGDTDTQYF
cdr3_nt: TGTGCCAGCAGCGTAGAGGGGGACACAGATACGCAGTATTTT
clone_size: -
j_call: TRBJ2-3
v_call: TRBV9
d_call: -

cdr3_aa: CASSPSQGATNEKLFF
cdr3_nt: TGTGCCAGCTCACCATCACAGGGGGCAACTAATGAAAAACTGTTTTTT
clone_size: -
j_call: TRBJ1-4
v_call: TRBV18
d_call: TRBD1

cdr3_aa: CSVPHLTSDWNEQFF
cdr3_nt: TGCAGCGTTCCACACCTGACTAGCGATTGGAATGAGCAGTTCTTC
clone_size: -
j_call: TRBJ2-1
v_call: TRBV29-1
d_call: TRBD2

cdr3_aa: CASSPRQGVSRTEAFF
cdr3_nt: TGTGCCAGTAGTCCCCGACAGGGGGTCTCGAGGACTGAAGCTTTCTTT
clone_size: -
j_call: TRBJ1-1
v_call: TRBV19
d_call: TRBD1

cdr3_aa: CASSPPQGPQHF
cdr3_nt: TGTGCCAGCAGTCCACCACAGGGGCCCCAGCATTTT
clone_size: -
j_call: TRBJ1-5
v_call: TRBV7-9
d_call: -

cdr3_aa: CASSLFFRDSNYGYTF
cdr3_nt: TGTGCCAGCAGTTTGTTTTTCCGGGACAGTAACTATGGCTACACCTTC
clone_size: -
j_call: TRBJ1-2
v_call: TRBV27
d_call: TRBD1

cdr3_aa: CASSYTGIQETQYF
cdr3_nt: TGTGCCAGCAGCTACACAGGGATACAAGAGACCCAGTACTTC
clone_size: -
j_call: TRBJ2-5
v_call: TRBV5-6
d_call: -

cdr3_aa: CASSRAGQGGYEQYF
cdr3_nt: TGTGCCAGCAGTCGCGCGGGGCAGGGGGGCTACGAGCAGTACTTC
clone_size: few
j_call: TRBJ2-7
v_call: TRBV6-5
d_call: -

cdr3_aa: CASNRVSGANVLTF
cdr3_nt: TGTGCCAGCAACAGGGTCTCTGGGGCCAACGTCCTGACTTTC
clone_size: -
j_call: TRBJ2-6
v_call: TRBV6-1
d_call: -

cdr3_aa: CASSQVIGQGFLNTEAFF
cdr3_nt: TGCGCCAGCAGCCAAGTAATAGGACAGGGATTCTTGAACACTGAAGCTTTCTTT
clone_size: few
j_call: TRBJ1-1
v_call: TRBV4-1
d_call: TRBD1

cdr3_aa: CASSYGREPTYEQYF
cdr3_nt: TGTGCCAGCAGTTACGGCCGCGAACCGACCTACGAGCAGTACTTC
clone_size: -
j_call: TRBJ2-7
v_call: TRBV6-5
d_call: -

cdr3_aa: CASGLARGVGANVLTF
cdr3_nt: TGTGCTAGTGGTTTGGCACGGGGGGTAGGGGCCAACGTCCTGACTTTC
clone_size: -
j_call: TRBJ2-6
v_call: TRBV12-5
d_call: TRBD2

cdr3_aa: CASRKAAITEAFF
cdr3_nt: TGTGCCAGCAGAAAAGCTGCTATCACTGAAGCTTTCTTT
clone_size: -
j_call: TRBJ1-1
v_call: TRBV7-9
d_call: -

cdr3_aa: CASSLGRGDTQYF
cdr3_nt: TGTGCCAGCAGCTTGGGGCGGGGAGATACGCAGTATTTT
clone_size: few
j_call: TRBJ2-3
v_call: TRBV5-6
d_call: -

cdr3_aa: CASSLVGYTEAFF
cdr3_nt: TGCGCCAGCAGCTTGGTCGGATACACTGAAGCTTTCTTT
clone_size: -
j_call: TRBJ1-1
v_call: TRBV5-1
d_call: -

cdr3_aa: CSAINGELFF
cdr3_nt: TGCAGCGCTATAAACGGGGAGCTGTTTTTT
clone_size: -
j_call: TRBJ2-2
v_call: TRBV29-1
d_call: -

cdr3_aa: CASSLFWELTQRETQYF
cdr3_nt: TGTGCCAGCAGCTTATTTTGGGAGCTCACGCAACGGGAGACCCAGTACTTC
clone_size: -
j_call: TRBJ2-5
v_call: TRBV7-9
d_call: -